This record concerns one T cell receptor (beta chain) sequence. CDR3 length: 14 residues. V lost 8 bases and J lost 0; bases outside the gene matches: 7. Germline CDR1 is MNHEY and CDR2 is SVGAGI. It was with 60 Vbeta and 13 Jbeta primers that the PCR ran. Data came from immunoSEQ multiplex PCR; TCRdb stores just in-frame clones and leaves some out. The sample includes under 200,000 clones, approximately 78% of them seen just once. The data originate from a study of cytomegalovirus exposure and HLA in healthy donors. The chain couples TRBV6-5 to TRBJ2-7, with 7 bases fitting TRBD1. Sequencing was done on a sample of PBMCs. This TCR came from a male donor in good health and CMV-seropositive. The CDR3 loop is CASRGGLSSYEQYF. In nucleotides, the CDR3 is TGTGCCAGCCGAGGGGGCCTAAGCTCCTACGAGCAGTACTTC.